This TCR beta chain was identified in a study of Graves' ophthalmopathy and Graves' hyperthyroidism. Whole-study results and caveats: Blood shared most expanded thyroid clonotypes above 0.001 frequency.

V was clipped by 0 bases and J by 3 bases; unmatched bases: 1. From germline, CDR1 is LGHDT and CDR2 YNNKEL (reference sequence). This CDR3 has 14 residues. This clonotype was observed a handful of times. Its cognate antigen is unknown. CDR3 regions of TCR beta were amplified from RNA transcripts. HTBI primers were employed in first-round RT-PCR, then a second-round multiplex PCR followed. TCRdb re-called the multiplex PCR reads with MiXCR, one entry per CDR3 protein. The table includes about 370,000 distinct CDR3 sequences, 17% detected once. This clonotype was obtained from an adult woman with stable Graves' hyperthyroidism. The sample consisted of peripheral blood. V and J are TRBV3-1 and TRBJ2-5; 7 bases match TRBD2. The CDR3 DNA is TGTGCCAGCAGCCAAGACCTAGCGGAAGAGACCCAGTACTTC. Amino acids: CASSQDLAEETQYF.